This TCR beta chain stems from a study of cytotoxic CD8 clonotypes in ibrutinib-treated CLL (TCRdb year 2021). About the investigation overall: The cohort included about 15 treatment-naive and eleven to twelve relapsed/refractory patients; under 18 were IGHV unmutated. On average, each sample yielded 255,043 productive templates and around 100,000 productive rearrangements. The response samples were drawn at a median of approximately twelve months into treatment, with a range of roughly 6 to 40 months. Cryopreserved peripheral blood mononuclear cells were collected before treatment, at response, and at either disease progression or sustained remission. Every remission and progressive disease sample was obtained while ibrutinib was still being received by the patients. Partial responses were observed in approximately 24 patients and complete responses in 2; after a median follow-up of around 64 months, remission was maintained in 15 or so patients and progression was observed in some 12. Longitudinal samples were obtainable from about 30% of the roughly 86 participants in the trial.

A remark on this clone: Its antigen specificity is not known. It has no much larger one-base neighbor in the sample; base qualities were not kept.

The time point label, as the study defines it: 20 to 30 months on ibrutinib. For TCR beta library preparation, about 1.8 micrograms of genomic DNA were isolated from cryopreserved PBMCs. High-throughput TCR beta sequencing was performed on longitudinal blood samples from CLL patients receiving ibrutinib monotherapy. Patients were enrolled in a phase 2 open-label single-center ibrutinib monotherapy trial. Findings and caveats that apply to the study as a whole: Public clonotypes were found to be uncommon and were observed to contract or remain stable during treatment; the increase in clonality was shown to reflect expansion of private clonotypes at ibrutinib response. Sampling times were not matched between patients in sustained remission and patients whose disease was progressing, and lymph node repertoires were not examined. At baseline, clonality was higher than in age-matched healthy donors and showed a strong correlation with circulating CD8+ T-cell counts. Clonality rose at ibrutinib response, remained stable during sustained remission, and dropped back toward baseline at progression.

On a MiSeq, deep resolution sequencing aimed for a depth between 1 in 1 million and 1 in 200,000 T cells, with each clonotype covered 10x on average. TCR beta libraries were generated with the immunoSEQ hsTCRB Kit. As for the original processing: Data were analyzed with ImmunoSEQ Data Assistant and ImmunoSEQ Analyzer, with V, D and J genes assigned per IMGT definitions. Clonality, which ranges from 0 to 1, was calculated by subtracting the normalized Shannon entropy of productive rearrangement frequencies from one. Public clonotype analysis was restricted to overrepresented clonotypes comprising at least 0.05% of each patient's repertoire. Repertoires from about a dozen age-matched healthy donors in immuneACCESS were used as clonality controls. TCRdb took this table from immuneACCESS and kept in-frame rearrangements with V and J called. Such tables lack part of the clones; where checked against another copy, unresolved V genes explain under half of the gap, and the rest is unexplained. That table gives V, J and clone size, and the DNA gave D and trimming. The sample has under 200,000 clones on record, under 85% of them singletons. Roughly 4.5% of the sample lies in the top ten.

Reading the germline V gene (reference sequence) gives CDR1 SGHNT and CDR2 YYREEE. The CDR3, from cysteine to phenylalanine, totals 14 residues. The read is trimmed to its CDR3 DNA, 42 bases read in frame from base 1. V is trimmed back by 4 bases and J by 5 bases, and the junction contains 6 bases that no gene match accounts for. The TCR originated in a human donor with chronic lymphocytic leukemia. The sequenced sample was PBMCs, obtained after 24 months of ibrutinib treatment. The chain is encoded by TRBV5-4 joined to TRBJ1-1, with 9 bases aligning to TRBD1. For the CDR3, the sequence is CASSGRTGETEAFF. The nucleotide sequence is TGTGCCAGCAGCGGAAGGACAGGGGAGACTGAAGCTTTCTTT.